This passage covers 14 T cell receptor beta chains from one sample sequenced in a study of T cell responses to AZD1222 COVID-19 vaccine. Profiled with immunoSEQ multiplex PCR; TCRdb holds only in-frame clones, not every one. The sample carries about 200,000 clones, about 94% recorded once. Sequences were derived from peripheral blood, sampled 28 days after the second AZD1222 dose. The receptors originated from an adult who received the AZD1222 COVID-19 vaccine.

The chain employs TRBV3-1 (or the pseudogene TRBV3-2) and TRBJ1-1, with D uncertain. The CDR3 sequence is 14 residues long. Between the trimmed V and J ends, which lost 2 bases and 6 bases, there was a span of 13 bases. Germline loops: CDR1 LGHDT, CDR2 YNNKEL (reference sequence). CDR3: CASSQRAGGSEAFF. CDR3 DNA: TGTGCCAGCAGCCAAAGAGCCGGTGGGTCTGAAGCTTTCTTT.

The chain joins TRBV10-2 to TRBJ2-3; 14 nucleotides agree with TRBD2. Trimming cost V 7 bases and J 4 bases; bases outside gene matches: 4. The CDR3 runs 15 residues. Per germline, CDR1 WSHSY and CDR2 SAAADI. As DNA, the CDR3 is TGCGCCAGCACCGGGACTAGCGGGGGAGCAGATACGCAGTATTTT. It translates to CASTGTSGGADTQYF.

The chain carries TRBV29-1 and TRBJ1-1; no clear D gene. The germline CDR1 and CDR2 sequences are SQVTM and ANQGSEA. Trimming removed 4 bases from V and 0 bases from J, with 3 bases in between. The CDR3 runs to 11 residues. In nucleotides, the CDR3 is TGCAGCGTTGCCATGAACACTGAAGCTTTCTTT. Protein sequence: CSVAMNTEAFF.

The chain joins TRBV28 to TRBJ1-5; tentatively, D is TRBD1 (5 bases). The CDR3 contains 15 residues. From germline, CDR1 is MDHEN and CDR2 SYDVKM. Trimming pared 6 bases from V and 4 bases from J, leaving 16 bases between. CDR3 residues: CASSSPQGSNQPQHF. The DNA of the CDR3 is TGTGCCAGCAGCTCCCCCCAGGGCTCGAATCAGCCCCAGCATTTT.

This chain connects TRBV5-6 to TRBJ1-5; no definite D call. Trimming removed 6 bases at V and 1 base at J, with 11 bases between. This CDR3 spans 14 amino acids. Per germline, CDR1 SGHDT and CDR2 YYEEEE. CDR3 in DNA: TGTGCCAGCAACCGTGAGCACAGCAATCAGCCCCAGCATTTT. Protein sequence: CASNREHSNQPQHF.

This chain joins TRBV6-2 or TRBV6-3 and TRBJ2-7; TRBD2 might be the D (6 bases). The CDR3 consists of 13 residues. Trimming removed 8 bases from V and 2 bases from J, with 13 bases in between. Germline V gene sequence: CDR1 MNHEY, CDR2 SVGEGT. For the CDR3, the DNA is TGTGCCAGCTGCCGGGAGATTACCTACGAGCAGTACTTC. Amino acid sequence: CASCREITYEQYF.

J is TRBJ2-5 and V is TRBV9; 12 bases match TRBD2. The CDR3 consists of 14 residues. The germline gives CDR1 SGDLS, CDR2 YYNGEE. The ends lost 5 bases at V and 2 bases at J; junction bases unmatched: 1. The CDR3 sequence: CASSTSGGQETQYF. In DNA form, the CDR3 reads TGTGCCAGCAGTACTAGCGGGGGGCAAGAGACCCAGTACTTC.

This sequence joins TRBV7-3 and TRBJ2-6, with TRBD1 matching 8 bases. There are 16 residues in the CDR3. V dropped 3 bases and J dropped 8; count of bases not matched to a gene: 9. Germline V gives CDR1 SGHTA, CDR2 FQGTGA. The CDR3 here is CASSLDDRGLSNVLTF. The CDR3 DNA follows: TGTGCCAGCAGCTTGGATGACAGGGGATTGTCCAACGTCCTGACTTTC.

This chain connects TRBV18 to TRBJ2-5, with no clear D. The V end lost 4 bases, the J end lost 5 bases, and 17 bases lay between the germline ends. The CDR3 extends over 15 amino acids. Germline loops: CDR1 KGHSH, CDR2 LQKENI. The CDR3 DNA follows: TGTGCCAGCTCACGGGATATCAACCTCGGGGAGACCCAGTACTTC. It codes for CASSRDINLGETQYF.

DNA of the CDR3: TGCGCCAGCAGCCAAGAAGTAAGGACCTCAAGAGGAAACACCATATATTTT. It codes for CASSQEVRTSRGNTIYF. The chain employs TRBV4-3 and TRBJ1-3; no clear D. Germline CDR1 LGHNA, CDR2 YSLEER. Trimming removed 0 bases from V and 4 bases from J, with 16 bases in between. CDR3 length: 17 amino acids.

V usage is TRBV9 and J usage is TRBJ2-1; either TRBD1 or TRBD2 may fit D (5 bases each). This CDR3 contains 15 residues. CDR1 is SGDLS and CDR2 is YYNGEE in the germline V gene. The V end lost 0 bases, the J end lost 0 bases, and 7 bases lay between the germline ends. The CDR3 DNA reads TGTGCCAGCAGCGTAGGTGGGGGCTCCTACAATGAGCAGTTCTTC. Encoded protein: CASSVGGGSYNEQFF.

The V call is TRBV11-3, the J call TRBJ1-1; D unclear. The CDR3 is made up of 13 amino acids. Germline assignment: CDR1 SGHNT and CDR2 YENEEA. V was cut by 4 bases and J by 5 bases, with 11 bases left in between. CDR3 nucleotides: TGTGCCAGCAGCTCCCGGCCGGGAACTGAAGCTTTCTTT. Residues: CASSSRPGTEAFF.

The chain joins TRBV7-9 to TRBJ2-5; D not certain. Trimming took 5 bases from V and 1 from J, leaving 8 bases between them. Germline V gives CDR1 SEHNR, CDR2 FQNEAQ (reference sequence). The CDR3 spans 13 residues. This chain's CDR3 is CASSPRLQETQYF. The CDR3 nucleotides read TGTGCCAGCAGCCCGAGGCTCCAAGAGACCCAGTACTTC. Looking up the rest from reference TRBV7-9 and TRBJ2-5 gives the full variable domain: DTGVSQNPRHKITKRGQNVTFRCDPISEHNRLYWYRQTLGQGPEFLTYFQNEAQLEKSRLLSDRFSAERPKGSFSTLEIQRTEQGDSAMYLCASSPRLQETQYFGPGTRLLVL.

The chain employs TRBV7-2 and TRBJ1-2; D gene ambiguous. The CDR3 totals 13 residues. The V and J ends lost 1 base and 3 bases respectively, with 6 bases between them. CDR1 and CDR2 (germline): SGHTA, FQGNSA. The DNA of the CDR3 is TGTGCCAGCAGCTTAGGAGGGTACTATGGCTACACCTTC. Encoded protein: CASSLGGYYGYTF.